The 26 T cell receptor beta chains below all came from one sample that was sequenced in a study of blood T cell repertoires in COVID-19. Some clones are missing from TCRdb's copy, which holds only in-frame ones; the method was immunoSEQ multiplex PCR. The table includes roughly 60,000 clones, 80% to 95% detected once. What was sequenced was peripheral blood. Source of these receptors: a human donor in a cohort sampled during active COVID-19.

The table lists this clone with a count of one. This sample also contains other DNA sequences that code for the same CDR3. The chain is built from TRBV9 and TRBJ1-1; tentative D call: TRBD1 (6 bases). The CDR3 has 14 residues. CDR1 SGDLS and CDR2 YYNGEE come from the germline V gene. V lost 3 bases and J 1 base, leaving 10 bases between the germline ends. CDR3 sequence reads: CASSGDTWNTEAFF. Here the CDR3 DNA reads TGTGCCAGCAGCGGGGACACTTGGAACACTGAAGCTTTCTTT.

This clone is a singleton in its sample. This rearrangement joins TRBV4-2 to TRBJ1-5; perhaps TRBD1 as D (5 bases). Per the germline V gene, CDR1 is LGHNA and CDR2 is YNFKEQ. The CDR3 runs 15 residues. The V end lost 3 bases, the J end lost 9 bases, and 18 bases lay between the germline ends. The CDR3: CASSQPGFGTLPQHF. The CDR3 nucleotides read TGTGCCAGCAGCCAGCCTGGGTTCGGGACTCTGCCCCAGCATTTT.

This clone has a single count. This chain connects TRBV10-3 to TRBJ2-7, with a possible D match to TRBD2 (5 bases). Germline CDR1 ENHRY, CDR2 SYGVKD. V shed 6 bases and J shed 4 bases, with 16 bases lying between them. The CDR3 contains 14 residues. CDR3 nucleotides: TGTGCCATCAGCACGGGTGGAGGAACTTACGAGCAGTACTTC. The encoded protein is CAISTGGGTYEQYF.

The J gene is TRBJ1-1, the V gene TRBV29-1; D perhaps matches TRBD1 (5 bases). In germline, CDR1 is SQVTM, CDR2 ANQGSEA. With 5 bases removed from V and 1 base from J, the gap between germline ends came to 14 bases. The CDR3 has 14 amino acids. Written as DNA, the CDR3 is TGCAGCGTTAGTATAACCCAGGGGAACACTGAAGCTTTCTTT. This encodes CSVSITQGNTEAFF.

V gene TRBV13 combines with J gene TRBJ2-3, with D possibly TRBD2 on 7 matching bases. CDR1 PRHDT and CDR2 FYEKMQ come from the germline V gene (reference sequence). The CDR3 is 15 residues long. Trimming pared 5 bases from V and 2 bases from J, leaving 14 bases between. In DNA form, the CDR3 reads TGTGCCAGCAGCCCGGAGGGGGGGCACACAGATACGCAGTATTTT. The encoded protein is CASSPEGGHTDTQYF.

The V call is TRBV7-8, the J call TRBJ2-7, with 13 bases fitting TRBD2. The CDR3 is 16 amino acids. V trimming: 6 bases; J trimming: 6 bases; junction bases outside the gene matches: 11. From germline, CDR1 is SGHVS and CDR2 FQNEAQ. CDR3 coding DNA: TGTGCCAGCAGTCCCGGGACTAGCGGGGTACTTGGCGAGCAGTACTTC. Protein sequence: CASSPGTSGVLGEQYF.

The chain has TRBV9 and TRBJ2-7; 15 bases are shared with TRBD2. The trim removed 2 bases at V and 7 bases at J, leaving 1 base unmatched. Germline CDR1 SGDLS, CDR2 YYNGEE. The CDR3 totals 14 residues. This CDR3 reads CASSVGLAGGEQYF. The DNA for the CDR3 is TGTGCCAGCAGCGTGGGACTAGCGGGGGGTGAGCAGTACTTC.

The chain links TRBV7-2 to TRBJ2-2; tentative D call: TRBD1 (6 bases). This CDR3 region has 15 residues. Trimming cost V 1 base and J 6 bases, with 12 bases left between them. Germline CDR1 is SGHTA and CDR2 is FQGNSA. CDR3 region: CASSLDRAAPGELFF. Here the CDR3 DNA reads TGTGCCAGCAGCTTAGACAGGGCTGCCCCCGGGGAGCTGTTTTTT.

The chain combines TRBV7-2 with TRBJ1-2, with TRBD1 matching over 7 bases. CDR1 is SGHTA and CDR2 is FQGNSA in the germline V gene. With V trimmed by 0 bases and J by 4 bases, 5 bases remained unmatched. The length of the CDR3 is 15 residues. CDR3 region: CASSLAIDRAYGYTF. The CDR3 nucleotides are TGTGCCAGCAGCTTAGCTATCGACAGGGCCTATGGCTACACCTTC. Using reference TRBV7-2 and TRBJ1-2 for the parts outside the CDR3, the full variable domain is GAGVSQSPSNKVTEKGKDVELRCDPISGHTALYWYRQSLGQGLEFLIYFQGNSAPDKSGLPSDRFSAERTGGSVSTLTIQRTQQEDSAVYLCASSLAIDRAYGYTFGSGTRLTVV.

The gene calls are TRBV6-5 and TRBJ1-2, with a possible D match to TRBD1 (5 bases). Germline CDR1 is MNHEY and CDR2 is SVGAGI. V lost 5 bases and J 0 bases, leaving 7 bases between the germline ends. This CDR3 spans 13 amino acids. CDR3 DNA sequence: TGTGCCAGCAGTACGACAGCTAACTATGGCTACACCTTC. It is translated as CASSTTANYGYTF.

The chain uses TRBV27 and TRBJ1-1; the D gene is possibly TRBD1 (5 bases). The V gene lost 6 bases and the J gene lost 3 bases, with 17 bases spanning the gap. The germline gives CDR1 MNHEY, CDR2 SMNVEV (reference sequence). CDR3 size: 15 residues. The DNA for the CDR3 is TGTGCCAGCAGCTCCCTTTTGGGGGGGTACACTGAAGCTTTCTTT. Protein: CASSSLLGGYTEAFF.

The gene calls are TRBV6-5 and TRBJ1-5, with D tentatively TRBD1 (5 bases). The CDR3 loop spans 14 amino acids. Germline CDR1 MNHEY, CDR2 SVGAGI. V was shortened by 6 bases and J by 4 bases, with 13 bases between the two germline ends. The DNA for the CDR3 is TGTGCCAGCAGGTTCCGGGGGGGGAATCAGCCCCAGCATTTT. Residues: CASRFRGGNQPQHF.

This chain connects TRBV7-3 to TRBJ2-3; D gene uncertain. CDR3 length equals 13 residues. Germline lookup yields CDR1 SGHTA and CDR2 FQGTGA. V was shortened by 2 bases and J by 2 bases, with 5 bases between the two germline ends. The CDR3 here is CASSLGSTDTQYF. CDR3 sequence (DNA): TGTGCCAGCAGCTTAGGCTCCACAGATACGCAGTATTTT.

The rearrangement uses TRBV7-2 and TRBJ2-1, with D possibly being TRBD2 (5 bases). V was pared by 6 bases and J by 5 bases, with 11 bases between. Germline V gene sequence: CDR1 SGHTA, CDR2 FQGNSA. CDR3 length: 13 amino acids. CDR3 amino acids: CASRPTTNNEQFF. CDR3 nucleotide sequence: TGTGCCAGCAGGCCGACTACAAACAATGAGCAGTTCTTC.

J is TRBJ1-4 and V is TRBV9; 8 bases are a match to TRBD1. The J segment lost 3 bases and the V segment lost 1 base, leaving 5 bases of the junction unmatched. CDR3 length equals 16 residues. Germline-derived CDR1 and CDR2 are SGDLS and YYNGEE. The CDR3 DNA sequence: TGTGCCAGCAGCGTAAATTCGGGACAGGCTAATGAAAAACTGTTTTTT. It encodes CASSVNSGQANEKLFF.

The chain links TRBV23-1 to TRBJ1-4, with TRBD1 matching over 9 bases. TRBV23-1 is an open reading frame whose function is uncertain. The CDR3 extends over 16 amino acids. Unmatched junction bases numbered 7, after V lost 2 bases and J lost 6 bases. CDR3 region: CASSQPKGQGYEKLFF. The CDR3, as DNA: TGCGCCAGCAGTCAACCAAAGGGACAGGGATATGAAAAACTGTTTTTT.

The CDR3 DNA follows: TGCAGTGCTTCTGGACTTGAGGGAGCTTTCTTT. It specifies CSASGLEGAFF. This chain links TRBV20-1 with TRBJ1-1, with no clear D. From germline, CDR1 is DFQATT and CDR2 SNEGSKA (reference sequence). The V and J ends lost 5 bases and 10 bases respectively, with 14 bases between them. The CDR3 extends over 11 amino acids.

The chain links TRBV5-6 to TRBJ2-7; D ambiguous. V lost 6 bases and J 1 base, leaving 8 bases between the germline ends. Germline V gene sequence: CDR1 SGHDT, CDR2 YYEEEE. This CDR3 is built from 12 residues. The CDR3 loop is CASTRLSYEQYF. CDR3 coding DNA: TGTGCCAGCACTAGGTTGTCCTACGAGCAGTACTTC.

The V gene is TRBV28, the J gene TRBJ2-1; 8 bases match TRBD2. The CDR3 runs 13 residues. Germline V gene lookup returns CDR1 MDHEN and CDR2 SYDVKM. Trimming took 2 bases from V and 6 from J; bases not matched to a gene: 0. This CDR3 is CASSLRGGNEQFF. CDR3 nucleotide sequence: TGTGCCAGCAGTTTACGGGGGGGCAATGAGCAGTTCTTC.

V gene TRBV19 combines with J gene TRBJ2-7; D remains ambiguous. Deletions cut 3 bases from V and 2 bases from J, with 8 bases between. Germline V gene lookup returns CDR1 LNHDA and CDR2 SQIVND (reference sequence). This CDR3 has 13 amino acids. The CDR3: CASSMRLAYEQYF. CDR3 coding DNA: TGTGCCAGTAGTATGCGGCTAGCCTACGAGCAGTACTTC.

This clone was detected once. The chain links TRBV7-6 to TRBJ2-7; D perhaps matches TRBD1 (6 bases). Per germline, CDR1 SGHVS and CDR2 FNYEAQ. The CDR3 length is 17 residues. V lost 2 bases, J lost 0 bases, and 17 bases lay in between. The chain's CDR3 is CASSLTQDRTVSYEQYF. In DNA, the CDR3 is TGTGCCAGCAGCTTAACCCAGGATAGGACAGTCTCCTACGAGCAGTACTTC.

The CDR3, as DNA: TGTGCCAGCAGCTTTAAGGGAGGGCAGGGGCAGACCCTCCACTTT. As protein: CASSFKGGQGQTLHF. The genes are TRBV5-4 and TRBJ1-6, with a tentative D call TRBD1 (6 bases). The V gene lost 2 bases and the J gene lost 14 bases, with 20 bases spanning the gap. Germline lookup yields CDR1 SGHNT and CDR2 YYREEE (reference sequence). There are 15 residues in the CDR3.

This sequence joins TRBV3-1 (or the pseudogene TRBV3-2) and TRBJ2-1; tentatively, D is TRBD2 (6 bases). The CDR3 loop spans 13 amino acids. Trimming removed 0 bases from V and 8 bases from J, with 8 bases in between. Germline V gene lookup returns CDR1 LGHDT and CDR2 YNNKEL (reference sequence). The CDR3 DNA reads TGTGCCAGCAGCCAAGAATGGGAGGATGAGCAGTTCTTC. Protein sequence: CASSQEWEDEQFF.

The gene calls are TRBV30 and TRBJ2-2, with unresolved D. The CDR3 covers 12 residues. Per the germline V gene, CDR1 is GTSNPN and CDR2 is SVGIG (reference sequence). V was pared by 5 bases and J by 5 bases, with 9 bases between. CDR3 nucleotide sequence: TGTGCCTGGGATCCCGGGACCGGGGAGCTGTTTTTT. Amino acids: CAWDPGTGELFF.

The chain links TRBV11-2 to TRBJ2-7; 13 nucleotides line up with TRBD2. This CDR3 is built from 18 residues. CDR1 is SGHAT, CDR2 FQNNGV, per germline. The V segment lost 1 base and the J segment 1 base; nucleotides outside the gene matches: 7. CDR3 sequence: CASSLAPWTSGSSYEQYF. Here the CDR3 DNA reads TGTGCCAGCAGCTTAGCCCCTTGGACTAGCGGGAGTTCCTACGAGCAGTACTTC.

The CDR3 sequence: CASSFQGSGETQYF. The CDR3 region has the DNA TGTGCCAGCAGTTTTCAGGGCAGCGGGGAGACCCAGTACTTC. The chain uses TRBV28 and TRBJ2-5, with D perhaps matching TRBD2 (6 bases). Germline loops: CDR1 MDHEN, CDR2 SYDVKM. The CDR3 extends over 14 amino acids. V shed 3 bases and J shed 5 bases, with 13 bases lying between them.